This T cell receptor (beta chain) was identified in a study of cytomegalovirus exposure and HLA in healthy donors. Study-level results: A later analysis linked a missense variant in DCLRE1C to the trimming of TCR beta V and J genes.

For this clone: Its antigen is still unknown.

This CDR3 spans 15 amino acids. The junction had 4 bases not matched to a gene; V was cut back by 5 bases and J by 5 bases. Looked up from germline, CDR1 is SNHLY and CDR2 is FYNNEI. PCR involved 60 Vbeta and 13 Jbeta primers. The assay was immunoSEQ multiplex PCR, and TCRdb's table has in-frame clones only and misses some. The table lists some 130,000 clones, 55% to 75% of them singletons. Sequencing used PBMCs. The chain has TRBV2 and TRBJ1-4; 11 positions match TRBD1. This TCR came from a man aged 50-59 years in good health and CMV-seropositive. CDR3 loop: CASSPRTGGNEKLFF. The DNA of the CDR3 is TGTGCCAGCAGTCCCCGGACAGGGGGCAATGAAAAACTGTTTTTT.